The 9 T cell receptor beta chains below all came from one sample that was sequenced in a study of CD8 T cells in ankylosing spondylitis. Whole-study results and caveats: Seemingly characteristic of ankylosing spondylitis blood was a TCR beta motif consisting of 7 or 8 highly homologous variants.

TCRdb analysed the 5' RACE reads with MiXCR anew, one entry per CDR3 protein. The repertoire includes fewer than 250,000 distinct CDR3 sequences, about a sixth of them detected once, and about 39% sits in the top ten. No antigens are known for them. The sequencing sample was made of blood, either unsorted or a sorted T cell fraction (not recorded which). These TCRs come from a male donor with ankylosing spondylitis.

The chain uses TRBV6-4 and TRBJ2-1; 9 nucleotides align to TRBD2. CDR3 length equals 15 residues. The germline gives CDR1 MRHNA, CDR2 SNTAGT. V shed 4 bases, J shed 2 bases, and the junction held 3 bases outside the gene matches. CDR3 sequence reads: CASSVASGTYNEQFF. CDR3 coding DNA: TGTGCCAGCAGTGTCGCTAGCGGGACCTACAATGAGCAGTTCTTC.

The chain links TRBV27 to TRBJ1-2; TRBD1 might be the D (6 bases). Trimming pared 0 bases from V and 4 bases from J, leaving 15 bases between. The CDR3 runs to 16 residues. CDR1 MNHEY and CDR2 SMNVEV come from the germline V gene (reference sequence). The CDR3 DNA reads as TGTGCCAGCAGTTTATCCCACGGGGGCGCGGGCTATGGCTACACCTTC. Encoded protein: CASSLSHGGAGYGYTF.

In nucleotides, the CDR3 is TGTGCCAGCAGCTTAGGGCGGGATGAGCAGTTCTTC. This gives the protein CASSLGRDEQFF. The rearrangement links TRBV7-9 to TRBJ2-1; possibly TRBD2 for D (5 bases). Between the trimmed V and J ends, which lost 1 base and 8 bases, there was a span of 6 bases. The germline V gene encodes CDR1 SEHNR and CDR2 FQNEAQ (reference sequence). This CDR3 contains 12 residues.

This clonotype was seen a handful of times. DNA for the CDR3: TGTGCCAGCAGCGCCGGGCCCCTCGGGAATTCACCCCTCCACTTT. Amino acid sequence: CASSAGPLGNSPLHF. The chain is built from TRBV11-2 and TRBJ1-6; D unclear. The V end was cut by 5 bases, the J end by 7 bases, with 15 bases between. There are 15 residues in the CDR3. In germline, CDR1 is SGHAT, CDR2 FQNNGV. Filled out from reference TRBV11-2 and TRBJ1-6, the complete variable domain reads EAGVAQSPRYKIIEKRQSVAFWCNPISGHATLYWYQQILGQGPKLLIQFQNNGVVDDSQLPKDRFSAERLKGVDSTLKIQPAKLEDSAVYLCASSAGPLGNSPLHFGNGTRLTVT.

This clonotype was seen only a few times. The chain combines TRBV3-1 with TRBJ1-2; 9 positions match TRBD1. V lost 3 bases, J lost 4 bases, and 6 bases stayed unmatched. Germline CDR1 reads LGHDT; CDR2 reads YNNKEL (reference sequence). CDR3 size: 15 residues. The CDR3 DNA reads TGTGCCAGCAGCCACACAGGGGGCGCCGGCTATGGCTACACCTTC. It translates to CASSHTGGAGYGYTF.

The CDR3 DNA reads TGTGCCAGCAGTTATCTAATGGGGACTAGCGAGAACACCGGGGAGCTGTTTTTT. Encoded protein: CASSYLMGTSENTGELFF. This chain connects TRBV27 to TRBJ2-2; 10 bases fit TRBD2. With 4 bases clipped from V and 1 base from J, the junction kept 9 bases outside the gene matches. The CDR3 length is 18 residues. The germline CDR1 and CDR2 sequences are MNHEY and SMNVEV (reference sequence).

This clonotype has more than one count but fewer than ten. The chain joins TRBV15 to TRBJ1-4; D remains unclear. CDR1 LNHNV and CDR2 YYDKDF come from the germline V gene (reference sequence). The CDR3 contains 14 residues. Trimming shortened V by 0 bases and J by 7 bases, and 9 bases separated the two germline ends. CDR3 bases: TGTGCCACCAGCAGAGATGAAGGCCCTGAAAAACTGTTTTTT. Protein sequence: CATSRDEGPEKLFF. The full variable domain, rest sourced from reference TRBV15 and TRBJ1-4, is DAMVIQNPRYQVTQFGKPVTLSCSQTLNHNVMYWYQQKSSQAPKLLFHYYDKDFNNEADTPDNFQSRRPNTSFCFLDIRSPGLGDTAMYLCATSRDEGPEKLFFGSGTQLSVL.

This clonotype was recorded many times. The CDR3 loop reads CASSPGQGLLYEQYF. CDR3 nucleotide sequence: TGTGCCAGCTCCCCGGGACAGGGGCTTTTGTACGAGCAGTACTTC. The chain combines TRBV12-3 or TRBV12-4 with TRBJ2-7, with 10 bases matching TRBD1. Trimming took 8 bases from V and 4 from J; bases not matched to a gene: 11. The CDR3 spans 15 residues.

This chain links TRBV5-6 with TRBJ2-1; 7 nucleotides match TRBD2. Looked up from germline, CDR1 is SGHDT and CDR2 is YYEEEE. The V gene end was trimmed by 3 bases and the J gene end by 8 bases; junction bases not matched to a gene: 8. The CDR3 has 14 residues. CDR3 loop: CASSSEAGPHEQFF. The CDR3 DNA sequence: TGTGCCAGCAGCTCAGAAGCGGGGCCCCATGAGCAGTTCTTC.